This T cell receptor (beta chain) comes out of a study of early T cells in non-severe SARS-CoV-2 infection. This clonotype has a count of ten or more. TCRdb redid the calling of the 5' RACE reads with MiXCR, one entry per CDR3 protein. The table lists 76,000 or so distinct CDR3 sequences, roughly 10% of them singletons. This TCR came from an adult who was a healthcare worker with PCR-confirmed SARS-CoV-2 infection or an uninfected control (not recorded which). The sequenced material came from whole blood.

CDR3 sequence reads: CASSQDGSTDTQYF. The CDR3 coding sequence is TGTGCCAGCAGCCAAGATGGGTCCACAGATACGCAGTATTTT. The chain has TRBV4-2 and TRBJ2-3; D is ambiguous. This CDR3 region has 14 residues. CDR1 is LGHNA and CDR2 is YNFKEQ in the germline V gene. V was cut by 0 bases and J by 2 bases, with 6 bases left in between.